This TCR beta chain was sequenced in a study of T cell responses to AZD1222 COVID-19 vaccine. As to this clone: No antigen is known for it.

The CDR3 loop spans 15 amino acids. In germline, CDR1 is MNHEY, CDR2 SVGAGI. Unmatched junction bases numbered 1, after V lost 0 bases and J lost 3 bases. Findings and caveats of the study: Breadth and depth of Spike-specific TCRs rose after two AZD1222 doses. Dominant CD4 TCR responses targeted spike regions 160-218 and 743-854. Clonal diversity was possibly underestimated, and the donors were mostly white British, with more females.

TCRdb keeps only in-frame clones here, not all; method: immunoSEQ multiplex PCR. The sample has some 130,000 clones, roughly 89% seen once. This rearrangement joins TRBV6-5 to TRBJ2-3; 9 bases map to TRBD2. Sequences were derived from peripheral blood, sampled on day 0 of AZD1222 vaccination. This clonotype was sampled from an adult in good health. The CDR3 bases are TGTGCCAGCAGTTACTCGGGACTAGCTACAGATACGCAGTATTTT. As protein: CASSYSGLATDTQYF.